One T cell receptor (beta chain) is described in this entry. The antigen remains unidentified. The data were taken from a study of cytomegalovirus exposure and HLA in healthy donors. The PCR was carried out with 60 Vbeta primers and 13 Jbeta primers. Profiled with immunoSEQ multiplex PCR; TCRdb holds only in-frame clones, not every one. The sample consists of 100,000 to 150,000 clones, 60% to 80% of them appearing once. Notes on the study in general: The CMV antigen specificity of a few CMV-associated chains was confirmed through in vitro analysis.

V was shortened by 4 bases and J by 1 base, with 14 bases between the two germline ends. Germline-derived CDR1 and CDR2 are SGHNT and YYREEE (reference sequence). The CDR3 consists of 15 residues. Sample: PBMCs. The TCR sequence derives from a man aged 50 to 59 in good health and CMV-seropositive. J is TRBJ1-2 and V is TRBV5-4; D is ambiguous. In DNA, the CDR3 is TGTGCCAGCAGCCCCCCAAACGGAGATAACTATGGCTACACCTTC. Translating gives CASSPPNGDNYGYTF.